The sequence of this T cell receptor (beta chain) was determined in a study of blood T cell repertoires in COVID-19. Study information: Acute and convalescent COVID-19 specimens originated in the United States, Italy and Spain.

Source study methods: Reference gene primer amplification gave nucleated cell count estimates. Sequencing used immunoSEQ multiplex PCR; TCRdb keeps in-frame clones, though not all of them. D and trimming come from the DNA, and the V and J calls and clone size come from that table. The sample holds about 200,000 clones, 83% seen once. Exposed enrollees had met someone with a PCR-confirmed or clinician-diagnosed COVID-19 case at some point within the 2 weeks before study entry. The CDR3 covers 15 residues. V was pared by 3 bases and J by 0 bases, with 11 bases between. Germline V CDR1 and CDR2: LGHDT, YNNKEL (reference sequence).

The V gene is TRBV3-1 (or the pseudogene TRBV3-2), the J gene TRBJ1-2; maybe TRBD1 (5 bases). This sequence originates from a woman aged 45 to 65 who had been exposed to COVID-19. Material for sequencing was PBMCs or T cells enriched from blood (not recorded which). In DNA, the CDR3 is TGTGCCAGCAGCCACCTCGACAGAGCTAACTATGGCTACACCTTC. Translating it yields CASSHLDRANYGYTF.